These 26 T cell receptor beta chains came from one sample sequenced in a study of tumor-infiltrating lymphocytes in primary liver carcinoma. Investigators took RNA and DNA out together from roughly 21-30 mg of unsorted bulk tissue. Production of TCR beta cDNA used around 0.45 ug total RNA together with a constant-region primer. Generation of the TCR beta libraries relied on three nested multiplex PCR rounds using slightly modified ARM-PCR. The study ran its first two PCR rounds for around 10 cycles each, using TRBV1-TRBV30 forward primers and a C-beta reverse primer. MiXCR, run by TCRdb on the multiplex PCR reads, gives a single entry per CDR3 protein. The sample consists of under 200,000 distinct CDR3 sequences, about 82% of them appearing once. The specimen sequenced was tumor tissue from primary liver carcinoma. These receptors were collected from a man between 40 and 49 years old with primary liver carcinoma and hepatitis B virus infection.

As to this clonotype: The CDR3 end shows no conserved phenylalanine or tryptophan, and so a read error is likely. The DNA is omitted, as the CDR3 cannot be located on it reliably, and the CDR3 follows TCRdb's listing. The rearrangement links TRBV11-2 to TRBJ2-1. The germline V gene has CDR1 SGHAT and CDR2 FQNNGV. The CDR3 numbers 12 amino acids, ends counted. The CDR3 loop is CAISLGGLEPFL.

As to this clonotype: One base away lies a much larger clone, so this may be a sequencing read error. The chain has TRBV28 and TRBJ2-4; a weak D match, TRBD1 (6 bases). This CDR3 spans 12 amino acids. CDR1 and CDR2 from the germline V gene are MDHEN and SYDVKM. V was clipped by 6 bases and J by 9 bases, with 12 bases between them. The CDR3 DNA reads as TGTGCCAGCAGAACAGGGTATAGCATTCAGTACTTC. This gives the protein CASRTGYSIQYF.

A word on this clonotype: The junction does not match germline at one end; this may be a read error. The V and J genes are TRBV5-4 and TRBJ2-3; D perhaps matches TRBD2 (5 bases). CDR3 size: 15 residues. CDR1 and CDR2 from the germline V gene are SGHNT and YYREEE (reference sequence). In DNA form, the CDR3 reads TGTGCCAGCAGTTCGGAAGTCGAAGGAGGAGATATGCAGTATTTT. Protein: CASSSEVEGGDMQYF.

On this clonotype itself: A junction boundary mismatches the germline segment, possibly from a read error. The chain has TRBV29-1 and TRBJ2-5; tentatively, D is TRBD1 (6 bases). This CDR3 is 14 amino acids long. Germline CDR1 SQVTM, CDR2 ANQGSEA. DNA of the CDR3: TGCATCTTTAGGACAGCATCCTTTCAAGAGGCCCAGTACTTC. Amino acids: CIFRTASFQEAQYF. Full variable domain (missing parts from reference TRBV29-1 and TRBJ2-5): SAVISQKPSRDICQRGTSLTIQCQVDSQVTMMFWYRQQPGQSLTLIATANQGSEATYESGFVIDKFPISRPNLTFSTLTVSNMSPEDSSIYLCIFRTASFQEAQYFGPGTRLLVL.

This clonotype was counted a few times. With a much larger clone just one base away, this may be a read error. This rearrangement joins TRBV7-9 to TRBJ2-1; D gene uncertain. V lost 4 bases, J lost 11 bases, and 12 bases lay in between. Germline V gene sequence: CDR1 SEHNR, CDR2 FQNEAQ (reference sequence). The CDR3 spans 12 residues. CDR3 sequence (DNA): TGTGCCAGCAGCTCGGAGCGTGGTAAGCAGTTCTTC. As protein: CASSSERGKQFF.

In the case of this clonotype: This CDR3 fails to terminate in the conserved phenylalanine or tryptophan, so it likely reflects a read error. The gene calls are TRBV11-2 and TRBJ2-1, with D uncertain. The CDR3 covers 13 residues. Germline V lookup: CDR1 SGHAT, CDR2 FQNNGV. The CDR3 coding sequence is TGTGCCAGCAGCTCAGAATTAAACAATGAACAGTTCTAC. Its translation is CASSSELNNEQFY.

This clonotype occurred once. The chain couples TRBV4-2 to TRBJ1-6, with unresolved D. This CDR3 spans 16 amino acids. Germline V gives CDR1 LGHNA, CDR2 YNFKEQ. The V end lost 3 bases, the J end lost 0 bases, and 9 bases lay between the germline ends. CDR3 in amino acids: CASSHAGSSYNSPLHF. CDR3 DNA sequence: TGTGCCAGCAGCCACGCTGGGAGCTCCTATAATTCACCCCTCCACTTT.

Comments on this clonotype: Its ends do not fully match the called genes, so a read error is possible. The gene calls are TRBV30 and TRBJ2-7; D is possibly TRBD2 (7 bases). The V gene's germline CDR1 is GTSNPN and CDR2 SVGIG (reference sequence). The CDR3 length is 13 residues. The CDR3 DNA sequence: TGTGCCTGGAGTTTCCGGGGGGCTGGAGAGCAGTGCTTC. It translates to CAWSFRGAGEQCF.

As concerns this clonotype: At one end the junction does not follow the germline gene, possibly because of a read error. V and J are TRBV11-2 and TRBJ2-1; 8 positions agree with TRBD2. The germline CDR1 and CDR2 sequences are SGHAT and FQNNGV. CDR3 size: 17 residues. The CDR3 is CARSLDRGGRLHNEQFF. The CDR3, as DNA: TGTGCCAGAAGCTTAGATAGGGGCGGGAGGCTCCACAATGAGCAGTTCTTC.

Of note for this clonotype: The junction and the germline gene differ at one end; a read error may be behind it. The gene calls are TRBV11-1 and TRBJ2-1, with TRBD2 matching 9 bases. CDR1 and CDR2 (germline): SGHAT, FQDESV (reference sequence). The CDR3 loop spans 13 amino acids. CDR3 DNA: TGCGCCAGCAGCGCGGGAGGGCCGAGTGAGGAGTTCTTC. This codes for CASSAGGPSEEFF.

Points on this clonotype: One junction end does not reproduce the germline sequence, and a read error may be involved. The rearrangement uses TRBV5-4 and TRBJ1-1; D is ambiguous. The length of the CDR3 is 13 residues. Germline CDR1 and CDR2: SGHNT and YYREEE (reference sequence). The CDR3 nucleotides are TGTGCCAACAGCCCCAGTGGATCGACTGAAGCTTTCTTT. Amino acids: CANSPSGSTEAFF.

On this clonotype itself: Possible read error: a much larger clone is one base away. The V and J genes are TRBV7-3 and TRBJ2-1; D possibly corresponds to TRBD1 (5 bases). The germline V gene has CDR1 SGHTA and CDR2 FQGTGA. V gave up 5 bases and J gave up 6 bases, with 11 bases separating them. The CDR3 spans 13 residues. CDR3 bases: TGTGCCAGCAGCCTCGGACACATCAATGAGCAGTTCTTC. Translated, it gives CASSLGHINEQFF.

This clonotype showed up just once. CDR3 loop: CASSLRIGYGYTF. In DNA form, the CDR3 reads TGTGCCAGCAGCCTCCGGATCGGCTATGGCTACACCTTC. The chain uses TRBV6-2 or TRBV6-3 and TRBJ1-2; D unclear. The CDR3 runs to 13 residues. Germline V gives CDR1 MNHEY, CDR2 SVGEGT. Trimming cost V 6 bases and J 4 bases, with 12 bases left between them.

For this clonotype: The CDR3 does not close with the conserved phenylalanine or tryptophan, likely indicating a read error. V is TRBV11-1 and J is TRBJ2-1; D not certain. CDR3 length equals 16 residues. Germline-derived CDR1 and CDR2 are SGHAT and FQDESV (reference sequence). The germline V and J ends were trimmed by 6 bases and 8 bases, with 23 bases remaining between them. The CDR3 loop is CASRKKMRIGMDEQFI. CDR3 coding DNA: TGTGCCAGCAGAAAAAAGATGAGGATAGGAATGGATGAGCAGTTCATC.

Details on this clonotype: A junction end diverges from the germline sequence, so it may reflect a read error. V usage is TRBV6-1 and J usage is TRBJ1-3; D is unresolved. The germline V gene has CDR1 MNHNS and CDR2 SASEGT. This CDR3 contains 14 residues. In DNA, the CDR3 is TGTGTCAGCAGGTCCAAAGTCTCTGGAAACACCATATATTTT. Residues: CVSRSKVSGNTIYF.

As to this clonotype: A junction end diverges from the germline sequence, so it may reflect a read error. This rearrangement joins TRBV11-2 to TRBJ2-7; 7 bases line up with TRBD1. There are 15 residues in the CDR3. The germline CDR1 and CDR2 sequences are SGHAT and FQNNGV. Here the CDR3 DNA reads TGTGCCAGCAGCTTACGAAGCACAGGGGAAAACGAGCATTACTTC. Translating it yields CASSLRSTGENEHYF.

Regarding this clonotype: The junction does not match germline at one end; this may be a read error. The V call is TRBV7-9, the J call TRBJ2-7, with D perhaps given as TRBD1 or TRBD2 (5 bases each). The germline CDR1 and CDR2 sequences are SEHNR and FQNEAQ (reference sequence). CDR3 length: 13 amino acids. This CDR3 reads CVSSLQEASEQNF. CDR3 coding DNA: TGTGTCAGCAGCTTACAGGAGGCCTCCGAGCAGAACTTC.

The chain carries TRBV20-1 and TRBJ2-3; D remains unclear. Trimming took 4 bases from V and 3 from J, leaving 5 bases between them. Germline V gives CDR1 DFQATT, CDR2 SNEGSKA (reference sequence). The CDR3 is 11 amino acids. The CDR3 reads CSATMTDTQYF. CDR3 sequence (DNA): TGCAGTGCTACCATGACAGATACGCAGTATTTT.

A word on this clonotype: The conserved phenylalanine or tryptophan normally closing the CDR3 is absent here, so this likely arose from a read error. V and J are TRBV11-3 and TRBJ1-1; no reliable D call. This CDR3 has 13 residues. In germline, CDR1 is SGHNT, CDR2 YENEEA. DNA for the CDR3: TGTGCCGGCAGCTTAGCAGTTAAGACTGAAGCTTTCTTG. It encodes CAGSLAVKTEAFL.

This clonotype was observed a single time. Germline is not matched at one junction end, which may reflect a read error. This sequence joins TRBV4-2 and TRBJ2-1, with D possibly matching TRBD1 (5 bases). Looked up from germline, CDR1 is LGHNA and CDR2 is YNFKEQ. The CDR3 extends over 18 amino acids. As DNA, the CDR3 is TGTGCCAGCAGCCAAGATTGGAGAACAGGCAGAGTCTACAATGAGCAGTCCTTC. This gives the protein CASSQDWRTGRVYNEQSF.

For this clonotype: This may come from a read error, since a much larger clone is one base off. V and J are TRBV28 and TRBJ1-4; 8 bases are a match to TRBD1. The CDR3 is made up of 15 amino acids. The J segment lost 6 bases and the V segment lost 5 bases, leaving 8 bases of the junction unmatched. The germline CDR1 and CDR2 sequences are MDHEN and SYDVKM. CDR3 residues: CASSLGQGAYEKLFF. DNA for the CDR3: TGTGCCAGCAGTCTCGGACAGGGCGCTTATGAAAAACTGTTTTTT.

A single count supports this clonotype. An end of the junction does not agree with germline; a read error may underlie this. The V and J genes are TRBV6-2 or TRBV6-3 and TRBJ2-5; 8 bases agree with TRBD1. CDR1 and CDR2 (germline): MNHEY, SVGEGT. The CDR3 runs to 12 residues. CDR3 sequence reads: CTSRTGSETQNF. CDR3 DNA sequence: TGTACCAGCAGGACAGGGTCGGAGACCCAGAACTTC.

With regard to this clonotype: The junction departs from germline at one end; a sequencing error may be responsible. V usage is TRBV4-1 and J usage is TRBJ2-1, with D hard to call. The germline V gene has CDR1 MGHRA and CDR2 YSYEKL. This CDR3 is built from 16 residues. This chain's CDR3 is CASSTPPASINNKQFF. The CDR3 region has the DNA TGCGCCAGCAGCACTCCGCCCGCTTCGATTAACAATAAGCAGTTTTTC.

With respect to this clonotype: A much larger clone lies one base from this, so it may be a read error. The chain couples TRBV28 to TRBJ2-1; 12 bases agree with TRBD2. The CDR3 totals 16 residues. Germline CDR1 and CDR2: MDHEN and SYDVKM. V lost 5 bases, J lost 6 bases, and 8 bases stayed unmatched. DNA of the CDR3: TGTGCCAGCAGTCCCCCTAGCGGGAGGGCCCTCAATGAGCAGTTCTTC. Protein product: CASSPPSGRALNEQFF.

In the case of this clonotype: The missing conserved phenylalanine or tryptophan at the end of this CDR3 makes a read error likely. The limits of the CDR3 on the DNA are not certain, so only TCRdb's listed CDR3 is given. J is TRBJ2-7 and V is TRBV11-2. Germline V CDR1 and CDR2: SGHAT, FQNNGV. The CDR3 is 16 amino acids in total, end residues counted. This CDR3 is CASSSLRTITSDEHYL.

This clonotype was seen at least ten times. The chain carries TRBV29-1 and TRBJ2-3, with 7 bases identical to TRBD2. This CDR3 region has 14 residues. Germline V gene sequence: CDR1 SQVTM, CDR2 ANQGSEA. J was trimmed by 0 bases and V by 3 bases; bases with no gene match: 3. The CDR3 region is CSVETSLSTDTQYF. In nucleotides, the CDR3 is TGCAGCGTTGAGACTAGCCTTAGCACAGATACGCAGTATTTT.